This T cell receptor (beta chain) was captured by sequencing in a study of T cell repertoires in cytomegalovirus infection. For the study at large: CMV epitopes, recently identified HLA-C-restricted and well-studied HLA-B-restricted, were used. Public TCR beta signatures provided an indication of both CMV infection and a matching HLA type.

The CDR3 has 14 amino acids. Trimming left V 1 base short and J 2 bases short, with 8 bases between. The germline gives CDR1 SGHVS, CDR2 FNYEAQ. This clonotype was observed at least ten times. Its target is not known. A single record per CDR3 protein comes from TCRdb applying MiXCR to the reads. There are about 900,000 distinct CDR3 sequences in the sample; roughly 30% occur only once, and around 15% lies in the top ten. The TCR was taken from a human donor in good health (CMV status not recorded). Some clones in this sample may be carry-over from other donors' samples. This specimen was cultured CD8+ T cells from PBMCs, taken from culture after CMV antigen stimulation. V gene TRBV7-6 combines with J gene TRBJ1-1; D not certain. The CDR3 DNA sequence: TGTGCCAGCAGCTTAGTTAGCTTTAACACTGAAGCTTTCTTT. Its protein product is CASSLVSFNTEAFF.